What follows describes a single TCR beta chain. The data were obtained in a study of blood T cell repertoires in COVID-19. Study details: From the United States, Italy and Spain came samples of acute and convalescent COVID-19. PBMCs, B-cell-depleted T cells, or T cells provided the cDNA or gDNA that made up the material.

Under the authors' procedure: Reference gene primer amplification gave nucleated cell count estimates. The repertoire was sequenced with immunoSEQ multiplex PCR; TCRdb's copy has only in-frame clones and lacks some. V and J calls and clone size are given by that table; D and trimming were obtained from the DNA. The sample lists about 290,000 clones; under 90% were seen once. This CDR3 comprises 14 residues. Germline V lookup: CDR1 SEHNR, CDR2 FQNEAQ (reference sequence). Trimming stripped 5 bases from V and 5 bases from J, with 16 bases between. The specimen was peripheral blood. The sequence came from a middle-aged woman who had recovered from COVID-19. V is TRBV7-9 and J is TRBJ2-7; D is unclear. CDR3 sequence: CASSPRDTWDEQYF. The CDR3 nucleotides are TGTGCCAGCAGCCCTAGAGATACCTGGGACGAGCAGTACTTC. Full variable domain (missing parts from reference TRBV7-9 and TRBJ2-7): DTGVSQNPRHKITKRGQNVTFRCDPISEHNRLYWYRQTLGQGPEFLTYFQNEAQLEKSRLLSDRFSAERPKGSFSTLEIQRTEQGDSAMYLCASSPRDTWDEQYFGPGTRLTVT.